The rows below give T cell receptor beta chains drawn from one sample of a study of T cells in Graves' hyperthyroidism and ophthalmopathy. Each CDR3 protein gets one entry after TCRdb re-called the multiplex PCR reads with MiXCR. The sample records 550,000 to 700,000 distinct CDR3 sequences, approximately 15% being singletons. The sample consisted of blood. All receptors derive from a woman in her forties with Graves' ophthalmopathy. Each CDR3 is given with its conserved first and last residue. A D gene is named only where the DNA matches it firmly. Clone size, where shown, is once, few, many, or a class for clones that have expanded.

v_call: TRBV5-5; d_call: -; clone_size: many; j_call: TRBJ1-2; cdr3_aa: CASSLGGDLNYGYTF; cdr3_nt: TGTGCCAGCAGCTTGGGAGGCGACCTCAACTATGGCTACACCTTC
v_call: TRBV28; d_call: -; clone_size: -; j_call: TRBJ1-1; cdr3_aa: CASRYRVGAEAFF; cdr3_nt: TGTGCCAGCAGATACAGGGTGGGAGCTGAAGCTTTCTTT
v_call: TRBV12-3/TRBV12-4; d_call: -; clone_size: many; j_call: TRBJ2-3; cdr3_aa: CASSLRDNTDTQYF; cdr3_nt: TGTGCCAGCAGTTTAAGGGACAACACAGATACGCAGTATTTT
v_call: TRBV28; d_call: -; clone_size: many; j_call: TRBJ1-2; cdr3_aa: CASRTFQVGEVGYGYTF; cdr3_nt: TGTGCCAGCAGGACATTCCAGGTGGGGGAGGTAGGCTATGGCTACACCTTC
v_call: TRBV7-2; d_call: -; clone_size: many; j_call: TRBJ2-5; cdr3_aa: CASSFGPSEETQYF; cdr3_nt: TGTGCCAGCAGCTTTGGACCCTCCGAAGAGACCCAGTACTTC
v_call: TRBV12-3/TRBV12-4; d_call: -; clone_size: many; j_call: TRBJ2-2; cdr3_aa: CASRLGTTGELFF; cdr3_nt: TGTGCCAGCAGACTTGGTACCACCGGGGAGCTGTTTTTT
v_call: TRBV11-2; d_call: -; clone_size: many; j_call: TRBJ2-7; cdr3_aa: CASSLNQASRWLSYEQYF; cdr3_nt: TGTGCCAGCAGCCTTAATCAGGCGTCCAGGTGGCTGTCCTACGAGCAGTACTTC
v_call: TRBV12-3/TRBV12-4; d_call: -; clone_size: many; j_call: TRBJ2-7; cdr3_aa: CASRGLGAEQYF; cdr3_nt: TGTGCCAGCAGGGGACTGGGTGCGGAGCAGTACTTC
v_call: TRBV28; d_call: TRBD2; clone_size: few; j_call: TRBJ2-5; cdr3_aa: CASSLPRGEREAAQETQYF; cdr3_nt: TGTGCCAGCAGTTTACCCCGAGGTGAGCGGGAGGCCGCCCAAGAGACCCAGTACTTC
v_call: TRBV2; d_call: -; clone_size: -; j_call: TRBJ2-1; cdr3_aa: CASRPDYNEQFF; cdr3_nt: TGTGCCAGCAGGCCCGATTACAATGAGCAGTTCTTC
v_call: TRBV18; d_call: -; clone_size: many; j_call: TRBJ1-1; cdr3_aa: CASSLNLYPEAFF; cdr3_nt: TGTGCCAGCTCACTCAACCTCTATCCTGAAGCTTTCTTT
v_call: TRBV27; d_call: TRBD2; clone_size: -; j_call: TRBJ2-2; cdr3_aa: CASSWGGGLLAGELFF; cdr3_nt: TGTGCCAGCAGTTGGGGGGGGGGGTTGCTGGCCGGGGAGCTGTTTTTT
v_call: TRBV27; d_call: -; clone_size: many; j_call: TRBJ1-5; cdr3_aa: CASSHRTNSNQPQHF; cdr3_nt: TGTGCCAGCAGCCACAGGACTAATAGCAATCAGCCCCAGCATTTT
v_call: TRBV18; d_call: -; clone_size: few; j_call: TRBJ1-1; cdr3_aa: CASSPSGQGGTEAFF; cdr3_nt: TGTGCCAGCTCACCCTCGGGCCAGGGAGGGACTGAAGCTTTCTTT
v_call: TRBV6-1; d_call: TRBD2; clone_size: many; j_call: TRBJ2-7; cdr3_aa: CASRFPSGNEQYF; cdr3_nt: TGTGCCAGCAGATTCCCTAGCGGTAACGAGCAGTACTTC
v_call: TRBV30; d_call: TRBD2; clone_size: many; j_call: TRBJ2-7; cdr3_aa: CAWTSGSSPYEQYF; cdr3_nt: TGTGCCTGGACTAGCGGGAGTAGCCCCTACGAGCAGTACTTC
v_call: TRBV30; d_call: -; clone_size: many; j_call: TRBJ2-7; cdr3_aa: CAWSSGLTYEQYF; cdr3_nt: TGTGCCTGGAGTAGTGGCCTAACCTACGAGCAGTACTTC
v_call: TRBV19; d_call: TRBD1; clone_size: many; j_call: TRBJ1-5; cdr3_aa: CATASGTGINNQPQHF; cdr3_nt: TGTGCCACCGCATCGGGGACAGGCATCAACAATCAGCCCCAGCATTTT
v_call: TRBV10-3; d_call: -; clone_size: many; j_call: TRBJ1-6; cdr3_aa: CAISELGVGYNSPLHF; cdr3_nt: TGTGCCATCAGTGAGCTAGGGGTGGGGTATAATTCACCCCTCCACTTT
v_call: TRBV28; d_call: -; clone_size: many; j_call: TRBJ1-1; cdr3_aa: CASRNTVNTEAFF; cdr3_nt: TGTGCCAGCCGTAACACAGTGAACACTGAAGCTTTCTTT
v_call: TRBV4-1; d_call: TRBD1; clone_size: -; j_call: TRBJ2-4; cdr3_aa: CASSQGTGNIQYF; cdr3_nt: TGCGCCAGCAGCCAAGGGACAGGGAACATTCAGTACTTC
v_call: TRBV29-1; d_call: -; clone_size: -; j_call: TRBJ2-7; cdr3_aa: CSVLRTDSYEQYF; cdr3_nt: TGCAGCGTTCTTAGGACCGACTCCTACGAGCAGTACTTC
v_call: TRBV7-3; d_call: TRBD2; clone_size: many; j_call: TRBJ2-7; cdr3_aa: CASSTTSGRASYEQYF; cdr3_nt: TGTGCCAGCAGCACGACTAGCGGGAGGGCATCCTACGAGCAGTACTTC
v_call: TRBV28; d_call: -; clone_size: many; j_call: TRBJ1-1; cdr3_aa: CASSLIQAMNTEAFF; cdr3_nt: TGTGCCAGCAGTTTAATCCAGGCCATGAACACTGAAGCTTTCTTT
v_call: TRBV14; d_call: -; clone_size: many; j_call: TRBJ1-2; cdr3_aa: CASSPLTYQGYGYTF; cdr3_nt: TGTGCCAGCAGCCCACTGACCTATCAGGGGTATGGCTACACCTTC
v_call: TRBV18; d_call: -; clone_size: few; j_call: TRBJ1-5; cdr3_aa: CASSPGQPYGSNQPQHF; cdr3_nt: TGTGCCAGCTCACCGGGCCAGCCTTATGGGAGCAATCAGCCCCAGCATTTT
v_call: TRBV6-2/TRBV6-3; d_call: -; clone_size: many; j_call: TRBJ1-2; cdr3_aa: CASSPDGSFYGYTF; cdr3_nt: TGTGCCAGCAGTCCGGACGGAAGCTTCTATGGCTACACCTTC
v_call: TRBV2; d_call: -; clone_size: -; j_call: TRBJ1-1; cdr3_aa: CATEGTGTEAFF; cdr3_nt: TGTGCCACCGAGGGAACAGGCACTGAAGCTTTCTTT
v_call: TRBV6-5; d_call: -; clone_size: many; j_call: TRBJ2-7; cdr3_aa: CASSYVTDTRDEQYF; cdr3_nt: TGTGCCAGCAGTTACGTGACGGATACCCGGGACGAGCAGTACTTC
v_call: TRBV20-1; d_call: TRBD2; clone_size: many; j_call: TRBJ2-7; cdr3_aa: CSARASGYSEQYF; cdr3_nt: TGCAGTGCTAGAGCTAGCGGCTACTCCGAGCAGTACTTC
v_call: TRBV29-1; d_call: -; clone_size: few; j_call: TRBJ2-5; cdr3_aa: CSVEDGHQETQYF; cdr3_nt: TGCAGCGTTGAGGACGGCCACCAAGAGACCCAGTACTTC
v_call: TRBV20-1; d_call: TRBD2; clone_size: -; j_call: TRBJ2-7; cdr3_aa: CSAGLAGGWYEQYF; cdr3_nt: TGCAGTGCCGGACTAGCGGGAGGATGGTACGAGCAGTACTTC
v_call: TRBV6-2/TRBV6-3; d_call: -; clone_size: many; j_call: TRBJ1-2; cdr3_aa: CASSWAVYGYTF; cdr3_nt: TGTGCCAGCAGTTGGGCCGTCTATGGCTACACCTTC
v_call: TRBV6-2/TRBV6-3; d_call: TRBD2; clone_size: -; j_call: TRBJ2-5; cdr3_aa: CASSGTGLAGEVETQYF; cdr3_nt: TGTGCCAGCTCCGGCACCGGACTAGCGGGAGAGGTGGAGACCCAGTACTTC
v_call: TRBV12-3/TRBV12-4; d_call: TRBD1; clone_size: -; j_call: TRBJ1-6; cdr3_aa: CASSSTGSNSPLHF; cdr3_nt: TGTGCCAGCAGCTCGACAGGGAGTAATTCACCCCTCCACTTT
v_call: TRBV28; d_call: -; clone_size: many; j_call: TRBJ1-5; cdr3_aa: CASSRGGPSNQPQHF; cdr3_nt: TGTGCCAGCAGTCGGGGGGGTCCCAGCAATCAGCCCCAGCATTTT
v_call: TRBV27; d_call: -; clone_size: -; j_call: TRBJ2-7; cdr3_aa: CASSLPSGGEQYF; cdr3_nt: TGTGCCAGCAGTTTACCGAGTGGTGGCGAGCAGTACTTC
v_call: TRBV6-1; d_call: -; clone_size: many; j_call: TRBJ1-5; cdr3_aa: CASSEYAQGTRYSNQPQHF; cdr3_nt: TGTGCCAGCAGTGAGTACGCCCAGGGGACCAGATATAGCAATCAGCCCCAGCATTTT